The clone carrying this TCR beta chain was picked up a small number of times. Its cognate antigen is unknown. The record originates from a study of PD-1 blockade in classical Hodgkin lymphoma. Study-level background: Intravenous delivery of nivolumab at 3 mg/kg to patients occurred every 2 weeks.

Time point: cycle 4 day 1 (C4D1), after 6 weeks of nivolumab. Relapses following autologous stem cell transplantation were seen in all patients, with brentuximab vedotin exposure varying. Looked up from germline, CDR1 is ENHRY and CDR2 is SYGVKD. The CDR3 loop spans 15 amino acids. Trimming at V came to 5 bases and at J to 4 bases, leaving 5 bases not matched to a gene. Method: immunoSEQ multiplex PCR; TCRdb's copy keeps in-frame clones and lacks some. The sample records tens of thousands of clones, around 80% being singletons. The study, taken as a whole, reports: By C4D1 there was a significant rise in CD4+ TCR diversity but not in CD8+ TCR diversity.

The receptor was isolated from a human donor with classical Hodgkin lymphoma. The chain combines TRBV10-3 with TRBJ2-2, with TRBD1 matching over 9 bases. The sequences come from peripheral blood mononuclear cells (PBMCs), collected before the fourth cycle of nivolumab. DNA of the CDR3: TGTGCCATCAGTTACAGGGGGCCAAGCACCGGGGAGCTGTTTTTT. Its protein is CAISYRGPSTGELFF.